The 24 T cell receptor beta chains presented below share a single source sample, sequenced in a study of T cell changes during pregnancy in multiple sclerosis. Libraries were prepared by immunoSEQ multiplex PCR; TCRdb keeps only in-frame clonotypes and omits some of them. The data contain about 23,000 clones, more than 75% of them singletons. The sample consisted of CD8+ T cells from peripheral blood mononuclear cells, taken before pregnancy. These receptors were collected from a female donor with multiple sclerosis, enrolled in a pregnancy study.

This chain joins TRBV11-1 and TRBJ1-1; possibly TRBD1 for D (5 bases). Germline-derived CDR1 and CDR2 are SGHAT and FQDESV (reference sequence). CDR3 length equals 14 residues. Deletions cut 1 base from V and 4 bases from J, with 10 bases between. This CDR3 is CASSLGRGLTEAFF. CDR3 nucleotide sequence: TGTGCCAGCAGCTTAGGAAGGGGCCTCACTGAAGCTTTCTTT.

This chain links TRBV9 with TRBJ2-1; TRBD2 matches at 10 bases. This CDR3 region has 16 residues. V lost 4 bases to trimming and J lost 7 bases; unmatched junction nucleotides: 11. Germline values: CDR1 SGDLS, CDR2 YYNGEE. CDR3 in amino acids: CASSLGGGSGRNEQFF. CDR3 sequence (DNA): TGTGCCAGCAGCCTGGGAGGGGGTAGCGGGAGGAATGAGCAGTTCTTC.

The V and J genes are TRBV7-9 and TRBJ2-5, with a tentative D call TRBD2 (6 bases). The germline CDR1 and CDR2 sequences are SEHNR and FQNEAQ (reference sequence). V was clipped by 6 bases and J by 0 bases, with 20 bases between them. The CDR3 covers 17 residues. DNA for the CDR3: TGTGCCAGCAGGACGGTGGGTGGACTATGGTACCAAGAGACCCAGTACTTC. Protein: CASRTVGGLWYQETQYF. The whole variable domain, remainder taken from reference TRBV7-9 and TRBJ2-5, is DTGVSQNPRHKITKRGQNVTFRCDPISEHNRLYWYRQTLGQGPEFLTYFQNEAQLEKSRLLSDRFSAERPKGSFSTLEIQRTEQGDSAMYLCASRTVGGLWYQETQYFGPGTRLLVL.

The CDR3 protein is CASSSGLAGLYNEQFF. The CDR3 DNA reads as TGTGCCAGCAGTTCGGGACTAGCGGGACTCTACAATGAGCAGTTCTTC. V gene TRBV28 combines with J gene TRBJ2-1; 13 bases are shared with TRBD2. The germline CDR1 and CDR2 sequences are MDHEN and SYDVKM. Trimming took 4 bases from V and 3 from J; bases not matched to a gene: 3. The CDR3 has 16 amino acids.

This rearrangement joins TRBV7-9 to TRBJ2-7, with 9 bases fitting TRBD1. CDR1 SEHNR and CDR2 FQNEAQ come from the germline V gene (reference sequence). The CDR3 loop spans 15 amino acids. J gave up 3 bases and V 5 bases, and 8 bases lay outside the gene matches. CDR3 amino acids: CASSDGTGLRYEQYF. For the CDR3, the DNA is TGTGCCAGCAGCGATGGGACAGGGTTACGCTACGAGCAGTACTTC.

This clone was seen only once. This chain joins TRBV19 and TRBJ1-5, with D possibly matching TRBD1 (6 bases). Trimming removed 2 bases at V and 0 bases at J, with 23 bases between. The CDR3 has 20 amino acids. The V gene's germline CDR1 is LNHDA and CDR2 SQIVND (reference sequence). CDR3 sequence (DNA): TGTGCCAGTAGTATACGGCTCCGGGACACCCTCGCCTATAGCAATCAGCCCCAGCATTTT. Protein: CASSIRLRDTLAYSNQPQHF.

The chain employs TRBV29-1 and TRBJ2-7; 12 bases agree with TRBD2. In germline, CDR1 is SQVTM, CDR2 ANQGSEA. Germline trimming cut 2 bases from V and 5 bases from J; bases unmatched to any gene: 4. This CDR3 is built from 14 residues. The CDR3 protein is CSVERTSGTNEQYF. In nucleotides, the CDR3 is TGCAGCGTTGAAAGGACTAGCGGGACCAACGAGCAGTACTTC.

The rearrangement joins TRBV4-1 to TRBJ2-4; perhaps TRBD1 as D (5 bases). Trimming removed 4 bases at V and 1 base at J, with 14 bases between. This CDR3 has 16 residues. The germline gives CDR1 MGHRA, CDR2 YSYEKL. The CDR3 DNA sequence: TGCGCCAGCAGCCCCCACCTGACAGAGGCCAAAAACATTCAGTACTTC. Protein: CASSPHLTEAKNIQYF.

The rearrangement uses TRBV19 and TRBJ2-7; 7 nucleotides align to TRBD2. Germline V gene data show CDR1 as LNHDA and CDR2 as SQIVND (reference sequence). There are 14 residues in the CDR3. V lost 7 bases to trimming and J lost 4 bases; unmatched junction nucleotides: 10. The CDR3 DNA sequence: TGTGCCAGTACCCCCGGCGGGAGAGCTTACGAGCAGTACTTC. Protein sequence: CASTPGGRAYEQYF.

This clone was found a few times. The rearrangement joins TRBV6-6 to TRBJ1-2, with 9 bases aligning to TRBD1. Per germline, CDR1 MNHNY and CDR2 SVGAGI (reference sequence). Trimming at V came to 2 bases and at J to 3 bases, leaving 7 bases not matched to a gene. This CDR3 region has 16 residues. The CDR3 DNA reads TGTGCCAGCAGTTACCCTAGGACAGGGGACGACTATGGCTACACCTTC. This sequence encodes CASSYPRTGDDYGYTF.

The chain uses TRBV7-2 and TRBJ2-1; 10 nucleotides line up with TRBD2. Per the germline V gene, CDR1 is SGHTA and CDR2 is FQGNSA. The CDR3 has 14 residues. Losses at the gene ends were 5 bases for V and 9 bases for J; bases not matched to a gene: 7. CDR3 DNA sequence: TGTGCCAGCAGCCTGGTAGCGGGGGGAGGTGAGCAGTTCTTC. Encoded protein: CASSLVAGGGEQFF. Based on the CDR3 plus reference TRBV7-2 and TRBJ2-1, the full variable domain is GAGVSQSPSNKVTEKGKDVELRCDPISGHTALYWYRQSLGQGLEFLIYFQGNSAPDKSGLPSDRFSAERTGGSVSTLTIQRTQQEDSAVYLCASSLVAGGGEQFFGPGTRLTVL.

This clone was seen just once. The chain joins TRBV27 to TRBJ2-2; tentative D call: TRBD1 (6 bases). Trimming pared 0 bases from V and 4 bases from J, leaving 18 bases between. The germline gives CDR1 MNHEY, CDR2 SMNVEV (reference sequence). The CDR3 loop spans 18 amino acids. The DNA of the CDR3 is TGTGCCAGCAGTTTATCACTTTCCAGGACAGCTTCCACCGGGGAGCTGTTTTTT. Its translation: CASSLSLSRTASTGELFF.

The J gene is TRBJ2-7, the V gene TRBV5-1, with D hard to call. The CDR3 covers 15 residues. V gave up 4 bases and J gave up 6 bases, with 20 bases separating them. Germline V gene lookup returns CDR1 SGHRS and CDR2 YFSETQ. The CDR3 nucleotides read TGCGCCAGCAGCCGAGTTCATCTTTTAGTTCGCGAGCAGTACTTC. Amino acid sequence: CASSRVHLLVREQYF.

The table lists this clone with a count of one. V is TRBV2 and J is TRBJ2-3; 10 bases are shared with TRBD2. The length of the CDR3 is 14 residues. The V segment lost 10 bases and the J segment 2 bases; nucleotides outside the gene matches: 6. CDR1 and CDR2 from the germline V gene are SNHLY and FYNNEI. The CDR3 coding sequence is TGTGCCACCACCAGCGGGAGGGTCACAGATACGCAGTATTTT. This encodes CATTSGRVTDTQYF.

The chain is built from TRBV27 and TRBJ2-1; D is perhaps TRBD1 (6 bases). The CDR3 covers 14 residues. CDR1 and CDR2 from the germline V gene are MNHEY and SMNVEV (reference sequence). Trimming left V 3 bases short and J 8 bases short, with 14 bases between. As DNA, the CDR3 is TGTGCCAGCAGTTTCACGGGGACACAGGATGAGCAGTTCTTC. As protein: CASSFTGTQDEQFF.

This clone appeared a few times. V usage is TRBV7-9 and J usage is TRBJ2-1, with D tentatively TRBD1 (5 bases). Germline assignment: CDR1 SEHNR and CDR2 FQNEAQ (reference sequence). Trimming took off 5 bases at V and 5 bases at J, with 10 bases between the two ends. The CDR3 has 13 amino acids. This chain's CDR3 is CASSETENNEQFF. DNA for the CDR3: TGTGCCAGCAGCGAGACAGAGAACAATGAGCAGTTCTTC.

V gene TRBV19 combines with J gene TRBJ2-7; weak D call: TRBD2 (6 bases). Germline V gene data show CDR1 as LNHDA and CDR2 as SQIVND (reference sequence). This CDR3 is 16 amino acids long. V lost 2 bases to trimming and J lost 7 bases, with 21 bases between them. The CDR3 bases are TGTGCCAGTAGTATAATCCCAGCGGGCAATGGAGCGGAGCAGTACTTC. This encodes CASSIIPAGNGAEQYF.

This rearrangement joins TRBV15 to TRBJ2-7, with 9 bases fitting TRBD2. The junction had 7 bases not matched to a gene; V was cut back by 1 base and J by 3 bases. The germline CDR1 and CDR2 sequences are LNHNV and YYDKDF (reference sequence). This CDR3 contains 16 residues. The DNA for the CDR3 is TGTGCCACCAGCAGAGGCCGGCGGGAGGGCCGCTACGAGCAGTACTTC. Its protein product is CATSRGRREGRYEQYF.

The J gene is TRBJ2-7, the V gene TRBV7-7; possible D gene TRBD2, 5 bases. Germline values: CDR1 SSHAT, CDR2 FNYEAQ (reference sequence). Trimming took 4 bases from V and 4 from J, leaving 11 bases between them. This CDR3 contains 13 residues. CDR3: CASSYGLSYEQYF. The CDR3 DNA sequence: TGTGCCAGCAGCTACGGACTTTCTTACGAGCAGTACTTC.

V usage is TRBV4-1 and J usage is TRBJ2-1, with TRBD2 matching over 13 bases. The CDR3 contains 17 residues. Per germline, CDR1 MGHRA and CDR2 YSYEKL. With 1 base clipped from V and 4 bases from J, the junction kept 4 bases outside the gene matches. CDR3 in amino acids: CASSQGGLAGAYNEQFF. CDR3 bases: TGCGCCAGCAGCCAAGGTGGACTAGCGGGAGCGTACAATGAGCAGTTCTTC.

CDR3 coding DNA: TGCGCCAGCAGCCAAGACCCCCTCGGGATCTACGAGCAGTACTTC. Translated: CASSQDPLGIYEQYF. The V and J genes are TRBV4-1 and TRBJ2-7, with a possible D match to TRBD2 (5 bases). V was shortened by 0 bases and J by 3 bases, with 12 bases between the two germline ends. The CDR3 is 15 residues long. Germline assignment: CDR1 MGHRA and CDR2 YSYEKL.

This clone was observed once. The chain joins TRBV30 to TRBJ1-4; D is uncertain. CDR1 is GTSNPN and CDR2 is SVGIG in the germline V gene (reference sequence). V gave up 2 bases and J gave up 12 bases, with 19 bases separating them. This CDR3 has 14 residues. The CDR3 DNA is TGTGCCTGGAGTACCGGGATTTCGGCCGGGGAACTGTTTTTT. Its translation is CAWSTGISAGELFF. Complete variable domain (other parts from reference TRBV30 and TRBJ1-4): SQTIHQWPATLVQPVGSPLSLECTVEGTSNPNLYWYRQAAGRGLQLLFYSVGIGQISSEVPQNLSASRPQDRQFILSSKKLLLSDSGFYLCAWSTGISAGELFFGSGTQLSVL.

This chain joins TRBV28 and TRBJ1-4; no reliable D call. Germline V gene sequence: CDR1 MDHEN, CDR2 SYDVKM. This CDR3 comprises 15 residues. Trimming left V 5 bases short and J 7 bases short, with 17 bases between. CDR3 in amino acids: CASSPLDIIGEKLFF. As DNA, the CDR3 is TGTGCCAGCAGTCCCCTCGACATTATTGGTGAAAAACTGTTTTTT.

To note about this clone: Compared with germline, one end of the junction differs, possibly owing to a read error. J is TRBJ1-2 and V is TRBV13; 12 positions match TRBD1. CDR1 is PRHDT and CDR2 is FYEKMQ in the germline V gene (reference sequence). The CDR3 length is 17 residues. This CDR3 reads CASSPPGQGAFTRYLAF. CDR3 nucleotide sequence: TGTGCCAGCAGCCCTCCGGGACAGGGGGCCTTCACCCGCTACCTCGCCTTC.